These 24 T cell receptor beta chains came from one sample sequenced in a study of shared clonotypes between healthy human individuals. Generated by immunoSEQ multiplex PCR, the TCRdb table keeps only in-frame clones and is missing some. Of 2 million to 2.5 million clones in the sample, approximately 94% were seen once. Terminally differentiated effector memory CD45RA+ cells were left out of the naive CD8 fraction, which was CD45RO-negative and positively selected for CCR7. Sequencing used naive CD8+ T cells sorted from blood. The receptors derive from a man younger than 35 in good health.

The V and J genes are TRBV5-4 and TRBJ2-2; TRBD2 aligns across 7 bases. The germline V gene has CDR1 SGHNT and CDR2 YYREEE (reference sequence). V lost 2 bases to trimming and J lost 4 bases; unmatched junction nucleotides: 5. This CDR3 has 15 residues. The CDR3 region has the DNA TGTGCCAGCAGCTTCGTTGGGGAGGGCACCGGGGAGCTGTTTTTT. Translated, it gives CASSFVGEGTGELFF.

V and J are TRBV7-6 and TRBJ2-1; D is ambiguous. Trimming left V 5 bases short and J 11 bases short, with 13 bases between. In germline, CDR1 is SGHVS, CDR2 FNYEAQ. The CDR3 consists of 12 residues. CDR3 residues: CASSPPGKKQFF. The CDR3 nucleotides are TGTGCCAGCAGCCCACCTGGAAAAAAGCAGTTCTTC.

The chain has TRBV14 and TRBJ2-7; D is perhaps TRBD1 (6 bases). The CDR3 runs to 14 residues. Germline V lookup: CDR1 SGHDN, CDR2 FVKESK. With 2 bases removed from V and 4 bases from J, the gap between germline ends came to 12 bases. The CDR3 reads CASSQSRGRYEQYF. The CDR3 DNA reads TGTGCCAGCAGCCAATCCAGGGGTCGATACGAGCAGTACTTC.

This chain's CDR3 is CASSPGQGGDTQYF. CDR3 coding DNA: TGTGCCAGCAGCCCGGGACAGGGGGGGGATACGCAGTATTTT. This rearrangement joins TRBV6-5 to TRBJ2-3, with 11 bases fitting TRBD1. Germline CDR1 reads MNHEY; CDR2 reads SVGAGI. The CDR3 is 14 residues long. V lost 6 bases and J lost 6; bases outside the gene matches: 5.

This clone came up once. CDR3 DNA: TGTGCCAGCAGCTTCACTAGCGGGCTGGTTAATGAGCAGTTCTTC. Amino acid sequence: CASSFTSGLVNEQFF. J is TRBJ2-1 and V is TRBV13, with 9 positions matching TRBD2. The germline V gene encodes CDR1 PRHDT and CDR2 FYEKMQ (reference sequence). This CDR3 is 15 amino acids long. Trimming at V came to 3 bases and at J to 7 bases, leaving 7 bases not matched to a gene.

This rearrangement joins TRBV5-6 to TRBJ2-1; no clear D gene. V lost 0 bases, J lost 6 bases, and 10 bases lay in between. Germline CDR1 is SGHDT and CDR2 is YYEEEE. The CDR3 runs 14 residues. The DNA for the CDR3 is TGTGCCAGCAGCTTGGGATACGGCATCAATGAGCAGTTCTTC. Residues: CASSLGYGINEQFF. Variable domain in full (rest from reference TRBV5-6 and TRBJ2-1): DAGVTQSPTHLIKTRGQQVTLRCSPKSGHDTVSWYQQALGQGPQFIFQYYEEEERQRGNFPDRFSGHQFPNYSSELNVNALLLGDSALYLCASSLGYGINEQFFGPGTRLTVL.

The gene calls are TRBV6-1 and TRBJ1-2; the match to TRBD1 covers 9 bases. Germline V gene data show CDR1 as MNHNS and CDR2 as SASEGT. The trim removed 6 bases at V and 3 bases at J, leaving 8 bases unmatched. The CDR3 is 15 amino acids. The CDR3 here is CASRVGQGMDYGYTF. The CDR3 coding sequence is TGTGCCAGCAGAGTGGGACAGGGTATGGACTATGGCTACACCTTC.

This sequence joins TRBV5-6 and TRBJ2-7; D is possibly TRBD1 (5 bases). Trimming cost V 4 bases and J 3 bases, with 11 bases left between them. The CDR3 is 13 amino acids. Germline CDR1 and CDR2: SGHDT and YYEEEE. The CDR3 nucleotides read TGTGCCAGCAGCCCTGGACAAAACTACGAGCAGTACTTC. Translation gives CASSPGQNYEQYF.

The chain combines TRBV7-9 with TRBJ2-5; weak D call: TRBD1 (6 bases). Trimming took 7 bases from V and 1 from J, leaving 13 bases between them. CDR1 is SEHNR and CDR2 is FQNEAQ in the germline V gene (reference sequence). CDR3 length equals 14 residues. The CDR3 DNA reads as TGTGCCAGCAATCTGGACAGCTTCCAAGAGACCCAGTACTTC. It encodes CASNLDSFQETQYF.

The chain carries TRBV4-3 and TRBJ1-6; 7 bases align to TRBD1. This CDR3 contains 15 residues. Per germline, CDR1 LGHNA and CDR2 YSLEER. Losses at the gene ends were 0 bases for V and 8 bases for J; bases not matched to a gene: 4. The CDR3 region is CASSQEAGGHSPLHF. In DNA form, the CDR3 reads TGCGCCAGCAGCCAAGAGGCAGGGGGACATTCACCCCTCCACTTT.

This clone was detected once. The V and J genes are TRBV5-4 and TRBJ1-2; maybe TRBD1 (5 bases). V lost 2 bases and J lost 3, with 11 bases in between. Germline V CDR1 and CDR2: SGHNT, YYREEE (reference sequence). CDR3 length equals 14 residues. The CDR3 protein is CASSFGGLDYGYTF. Written as DNA, the CDR3 is TGTGCCAGCAGCTTTGGGGGGTTAGACTATGGCTACACCTTC. The complete variable domain, with remaining parts taken from reference TRBV5-4 and TRBJ1-2, reads ETGVTQSPTHLIKTRGQQVTLRCSSQSGHNTVSWYQQALGQGPQFIFQYYREEENGRGNFPPRFSGLQFPNYSSELNVNALELDDSALYLCASSFGGLDYGYTFGSGTRLTVV.

The chain employs TRBV7-9 and TRBJ2-7, with D unclear. The CDR3 is 14 amino acids. Looked up from germline, CDR1 is SEHNR and CDR2 is FQNEAQ (reference sequence). The V and J ends lost 5 bases and 2 bases respectively, with 13 bases between them. The CDR3 DNA sequence: TGTGCCAGCAGCAGAATAACTGGGACCTACGAGCAGTACTTC. Translation gives CASSRITGTYEQYF. The full variable domain, with the rest looked up from reference TRBV7-9 and TRBJ2-7, is DTGVSQNPRHKITKRGQNVTFRCDPISEHNRLYWYRQTLGQGPEFLTYFQNEAQLEKSRLLSDRFSAERPKGSFSTLEIQRTEQGDSAMYLCASSRITGTYEQYFGPGTRLTVT.

The V and J genes are TRBV28 and TRBJ2-7, with D perhaps given as TRBD1 or TRBD2 (6 bases each). This CDR3 is built from 14 residues. Per the germline V gene, CDR1 is MDHEN and CDR2 is SYDVKM. The ends were cut back, 7 bases at V and 2 bases at J, with 15 bases in the middle. In nucleotides, the CDR3 is TGTGCCAGCACCCAGATCGGGGGCCCCTACGAGCAGTACTTC. Encoded protein: CASTQIGGPYEQYF.

The chain employs TRBV29-1 and TRBJ2-1; unclear D gene. The germline V gene encodes CDR1 SQVTM and CDR2 ANQGSEA. This CDR3 region has 17 residues. The V end lost 8 bases, the J end lost 0 bases, and 23 bases lay between the germline ends. The CDR3, as DNA: TGCAGCTTCGATGCCAATTCAAACCGTAACTCCTACAATGAGCAGTTCTTC. Protein: CSFDANSNRNSYNEQFF.

This chain links TRBV6-5 with TRBJ2-7, with D unclear. The CDR3 has 11 amino acids. Looked up from germline, CDR1 is MNHEY and CDR2 is SVGAGI. V shed 6 bases and J shed 5 bases, with 8 bases lying between them. The CDR3 here is CASSLGNEQYF. The CDR3 DNA reads as TGTGCCAGCAGCCTAGGTAACGAGCAGTACTTC.

This chain links TRBV7-8 with TRBJ1-6, with D unresolved. The CDR3 length is 16 residues. Trimming stripped 3 bases from V and 2 bases from J, with 11 bases between. Germline CDR1 SGHVS, CDR2 FQNEAQ. The CDR3 nucleotides are TGTGCCAGCAGCTTGTTCGAAGGGACCTATAATTCACCCCTCCACTTT. Protein sequence: CASSLFEGTYNSPLHF. Variable domain in full (rest from reference TRBV7-8 and TRBJ1-6): GAGVSQSPRYKVAKRGQDVALRCDPISGHVSLFWYQQALGQGPEFLTYFQNEAQLDKSGLPSDRFFAERPEGSVSTLKIQRTQQEDSAVYLCASSLFEGTYNSPLHFGNGTRLTVT.

The chain couples TRBV7-8 to TRBJ2-7; 13 bases fit TRBD2. V lost 4 bases and J lost 2; bases outside the gene matches: 5. CDR1 SGHVS and CDR2 FQNEAQ come from the germline V gene. The CDR3 runs to 16 residues. This CDR3 reads CASSSGLAGVAYEQYF. CDR3 in DNA: TGTGCCAGCAGCTCTGGACTAGCGGGAGTGGCCTACGAGCAGTACTTC.

V is TRBV4-1 and J is TRBJ2-1, with D unclear. Trimming stripped 1 base from V and 5 bases from J, with 18 bases between. The CDR3 consists of 17 residues. Per germline, CDR1 MGHRA and CDR2 YSYEKL. The CDR3 DNA reads TGCGCCAGCAGCCAAGTAGTCGTAGGAGTAAGAAACAATGAGCAGTTCTTC. Translation: CASSQVVVGVRNNEQFF.

The chain uses TRBV27 and TRBJ2-3; 8 bases fit TRBD2. The CDR3 is made up of 15 amino acids. V trimming: 6 bases; J trimming: 0 bases; junction bases outside the gene matches: 5. CDR1 MNHEY and CDR2 SMNVEV come from the germline V gene (reference sequence). CDR3 residues: CASSSSGHSTDTQYF. CDR3 coding DNA: TGTGCCAGCAGCTCTAGCGGGCACAGCACAGATACGCAGTATTTT.

The rearrangement links TRBV27 to TRBJ2-1; 11 nucleotides line up with TRBD2. CDR1 is MNHEY, CDR2 SMNVEV, per germline (reference sequence). The CDR3 totals 14 residues. Unmatched junction bases numbered 7, after V lost 6 bases and J lost 9 bases. The CDR3 DNA sequence: TGTGCCAGCAGAATAGCGGGGGGGCCTTTTGAGCAGTTCTTC. This gives the protein CASRIAGGPFEQFF.

This clone was seen only once. V is TRBV11-2 and J is TRBJ2-5, with TRBD2 as a possible D gene (5 bases). The CDR3 runs 15 residues. Germline-derived CDR1 and CDR2 are SGHAT and FQNNGV. V lost 0 bases and J 5 bases, leaving 13 bases between the germline ends. CDR3 in DNA: TGTGCCAGCAGCTTAGAGGCTCGGAGAGGGGAGACCCAGTACTTC. As protein: CASSLEARRGETQYF. The full variable domain, in which reference TRBV11-2 and TRBJ2-5 provide the parts outside the CDR3, is EAGVAQSPRYKIIEKRQSVAFWCNPISGHATLYWYQQILGQGPKLLIQFQNNGVVDDSQLPKDRFSAERLKGVDSTLKIQPAKLEDSAVYLCASSLEARRGETQYFGPGTRLLVL.

V is TRBV11-2 and J is TRBJ2-3; 7 bases are a match to TRBD1. This CDR3 is built from 14 residues. CDR1 and CDR2 from the germline V gene are SGHAT and FQNNGV. V shed 5 bases and J 0 bases; nucleotides not matched to a gene: 2. This CDR3 reads CASSPRGSTDTQYF. As DNA, the CDR3 is TGTGCCAGCAGCCCCAGGGGGAGCACAGATACGCAGTATTTT.

The J gene is TRBJ2-7, the V gene TRBV19, with D maybe TRBD2 (6 bases). The CDR3 sequence is 14 residues long. V was pared by 5 bases and J by 1 base, with 12 bases between. Germline loops: CDR1 LNHDA, CDR2 SQIVND (reference sequence). This chain's CDR3 is CASSVTRESYEQYF. The DNA of the CDR3 is TGTGCCAGTAGTGTCACCCGGGAGTCCTACGAGCAGTACTTC. Variable domain in full (rest from reference TRBV19 and TRBJ2-7): DGGITQSPKYLFRKEGQNVTLSCEQNLNHDAMYWYRQDPGQGLRLIYYSQIVNDFQKGDIAEGYSVSREKKESFPLTVTSAQKNPTAFYLCASSVTRESYEQYFGPGTRLTVT.

This clone was seen only once. The chain combines TRBV10-3 with TRBJ1-1, with D hard to call. The germline V gene encodes CDR1 ENHRY and CDR2 SYGVKD. V lost 3 bases and J 6 bases, leaving 8 bases between the germline ends. The CDR3 length is 12 residues. Written as DNA, the CDR3 is TGTGCCATCAGTGAAGGGTACGCTGAAGCTTTCTTT. It translates to CAISEGYAEAFF.